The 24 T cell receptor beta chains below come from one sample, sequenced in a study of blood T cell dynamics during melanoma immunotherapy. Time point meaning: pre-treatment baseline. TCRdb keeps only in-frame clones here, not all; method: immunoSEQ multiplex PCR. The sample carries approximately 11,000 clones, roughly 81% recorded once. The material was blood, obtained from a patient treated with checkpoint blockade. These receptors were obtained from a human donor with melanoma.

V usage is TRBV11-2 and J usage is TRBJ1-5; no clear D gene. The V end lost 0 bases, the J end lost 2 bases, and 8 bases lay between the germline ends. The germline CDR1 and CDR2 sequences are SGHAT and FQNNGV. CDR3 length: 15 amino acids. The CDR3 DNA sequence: TGTGCCAGCAGCTTAGACCTATGGGGCAATCAGCCCCAGCATTTT. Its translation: CASSLDLWGNQPQHF.

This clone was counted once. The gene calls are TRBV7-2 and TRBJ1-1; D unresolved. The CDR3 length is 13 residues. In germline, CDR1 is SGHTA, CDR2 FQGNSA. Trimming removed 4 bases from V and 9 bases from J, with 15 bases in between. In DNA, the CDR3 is TGTGCCAGCAGCTCCACCCTAGTGGGGAAAGCTTTCTTT. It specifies CASSSTLVGKAFF.

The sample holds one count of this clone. CDR3 in amino acids: CASSAPRASGGNEQFF. The CDR3 coding sequence is TGCGCCAGCAGTGCCCCTCGGGCAAGCGGGGGTAATGAGCAGTTCTTC. V usage is TRBV10-2 and J usage is TRBJ2-1; 8 nucleotides align to TRBD2. Per the germline V gene, CDR1 is WSHSY and CDR2 is SAAADI. J gave up 7 bases and V 4 bases, and 12 bases lay outside the gene matches. The CDR3 consists of 16 residues.

This CDR3 is CASSSHTLNTGELFF. In DNA, the CDR3 is TGTGCCAGCAGCTCGCACACTTTGAACACCGGGGAGCTGTTTTTT. The V call is TRBV5-4, the J call TRBJ2-2; unclear D gene. CDR1 and CDR2 from the germline V gene are SGHNT and YYREEE (reference sequence). The CDR3 is 15 amino acids. V was cut by 3 bases and J by 1 base, with 10 bases left in between.

The CDR3 DNA reads as TGTGCCAGCAGTCAGGGAGGCATGGGGGAGACCCAGTACTTC. Protein: CASSQGGMGETQYF. This chain links TRBV2 with TRBJ2-5, with a tentative D call TRBD2 (6 bases). V was shortened by 5 bases and J by 5 bases, with 15 bases between the two germline ends. The CDR3 length is 14 residues. Per germline, CDR1 SNHLY and CDR2 FYNNEI.

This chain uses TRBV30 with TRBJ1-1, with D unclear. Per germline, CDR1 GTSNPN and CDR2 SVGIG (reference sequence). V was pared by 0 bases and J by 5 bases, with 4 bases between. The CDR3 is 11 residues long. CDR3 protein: CAWSVGTEAFF. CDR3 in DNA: TGTGCCTGGAGTGTCGGTACTGAAGCTTTCTTT.

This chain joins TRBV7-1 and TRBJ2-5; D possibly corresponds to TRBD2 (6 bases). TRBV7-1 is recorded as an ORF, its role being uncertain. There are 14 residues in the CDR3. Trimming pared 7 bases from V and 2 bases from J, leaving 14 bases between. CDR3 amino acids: CASTPGGVQETQYF. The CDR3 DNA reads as TGTGCCAGCACCCCTGGCGGGGTTCAAGAGACCCAGTACTTC.

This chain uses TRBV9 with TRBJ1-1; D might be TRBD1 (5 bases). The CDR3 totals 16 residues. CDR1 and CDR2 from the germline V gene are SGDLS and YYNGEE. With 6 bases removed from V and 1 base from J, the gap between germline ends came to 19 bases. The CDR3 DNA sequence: TGTGCCAGCACCGCAATCCCAGGGTCCCGGAACACTGAAGCTTTCTTT. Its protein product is CASTAIPGSRNTEAFF. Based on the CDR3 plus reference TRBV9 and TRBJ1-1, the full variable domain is DSGVTQTPKHLITATGQRVTLRCSPRSGDLSVYWYQQSLDQGLQFLIQYYNGEERAKGNILERFSAQQFPDLHSELNLSSLELGDSALYFCASTAIPGSRNTEAFFGQGTRLTVV.

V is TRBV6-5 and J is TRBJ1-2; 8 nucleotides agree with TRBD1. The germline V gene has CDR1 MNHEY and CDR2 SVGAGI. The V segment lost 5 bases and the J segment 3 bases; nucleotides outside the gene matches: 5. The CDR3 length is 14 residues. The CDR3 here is CASSEGQGHYGYTF. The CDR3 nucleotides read TGTGCCAGCAGTGAAGGACAGGGTCACTATGGCTACACCTTC.

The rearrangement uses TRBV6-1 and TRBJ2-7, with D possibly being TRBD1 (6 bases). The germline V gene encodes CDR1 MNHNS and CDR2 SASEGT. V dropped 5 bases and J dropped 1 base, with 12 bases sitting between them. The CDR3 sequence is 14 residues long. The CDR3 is CASSSPGASYEQYF. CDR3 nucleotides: TGTGCCAGCAGTTCCCCAGGGGCATCCTACGAGCAGTACTTC.

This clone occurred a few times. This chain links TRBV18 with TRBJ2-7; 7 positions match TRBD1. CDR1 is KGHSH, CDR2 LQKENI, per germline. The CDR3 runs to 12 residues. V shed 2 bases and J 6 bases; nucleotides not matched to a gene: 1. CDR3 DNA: TGTGCCAGCTCACCAGGGACAGTCGAGCAGTACTTC. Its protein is CASSPGTVEQYF.

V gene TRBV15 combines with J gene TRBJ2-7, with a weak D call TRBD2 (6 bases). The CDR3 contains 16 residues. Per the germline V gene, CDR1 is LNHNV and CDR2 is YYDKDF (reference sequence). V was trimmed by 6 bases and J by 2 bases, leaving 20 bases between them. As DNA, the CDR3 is TGTGCCACCAGACCCCCCCCTGGCGGGGTCGCCTACGAGCAGTACTTC. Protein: CATRPPPGGVAYEQYF.

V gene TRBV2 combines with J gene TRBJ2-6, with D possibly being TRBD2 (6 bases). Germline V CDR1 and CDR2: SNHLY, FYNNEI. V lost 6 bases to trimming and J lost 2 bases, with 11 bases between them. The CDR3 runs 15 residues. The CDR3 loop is CASRGGSAGANVLTF. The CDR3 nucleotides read TGTGCCAGCAGAGGAGGGTCCGCTGGGGCCAACGTCCTGACTTTC.

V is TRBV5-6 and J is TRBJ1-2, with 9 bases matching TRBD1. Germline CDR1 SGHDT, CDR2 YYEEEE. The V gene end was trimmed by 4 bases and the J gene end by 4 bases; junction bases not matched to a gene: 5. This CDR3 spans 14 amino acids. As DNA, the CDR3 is TGTGCCAGCAGCGGCCGGGACAGGGCCTATGGCTACACCTTC. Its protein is CASSGRDRAYGYTF. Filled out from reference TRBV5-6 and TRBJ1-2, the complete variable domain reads DAGVTQSPTHLIKTRGQQVTLRCSPKSGHDTVSWYQQALGQGPQFIFQYYEEEERQRGNFPDRFSGHQFPNYSSELNVNALLLGDSALYLCASSGRDRAYGYTFGSGTRLTVV.

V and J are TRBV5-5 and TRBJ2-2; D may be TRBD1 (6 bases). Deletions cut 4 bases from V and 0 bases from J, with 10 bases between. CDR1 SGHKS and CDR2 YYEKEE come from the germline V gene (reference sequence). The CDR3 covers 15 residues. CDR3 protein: CASSLGQPNTGELFF. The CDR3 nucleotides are TGTGCCAGCAGCCTGGGACAACCGAACACCGGGGAGCTGTTTTTT.

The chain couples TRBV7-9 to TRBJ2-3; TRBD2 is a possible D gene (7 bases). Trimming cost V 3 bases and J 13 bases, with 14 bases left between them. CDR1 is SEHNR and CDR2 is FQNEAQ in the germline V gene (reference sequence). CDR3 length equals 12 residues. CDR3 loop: CASSLVGGPEYF. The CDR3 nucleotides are TGTGCCAGCAGCTTGGTGGGGGGGCCGGAGTATTTT.

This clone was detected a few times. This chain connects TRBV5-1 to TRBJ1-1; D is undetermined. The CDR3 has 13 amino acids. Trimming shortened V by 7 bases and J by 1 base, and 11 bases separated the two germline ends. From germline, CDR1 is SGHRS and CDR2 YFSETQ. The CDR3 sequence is CASGAHTNTEAFF. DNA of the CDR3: TGCGCCAGCGGAGCCCACACGAACACTGAAGCTTTCTTT.

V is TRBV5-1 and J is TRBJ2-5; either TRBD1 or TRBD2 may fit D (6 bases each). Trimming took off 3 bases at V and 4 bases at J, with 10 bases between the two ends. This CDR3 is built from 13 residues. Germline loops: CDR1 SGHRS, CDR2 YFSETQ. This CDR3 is CASSSGGSETQYF. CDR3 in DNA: TGCGCCAGCAGCTCCGGGGGCTCAGAGACCCAGTACTTC.

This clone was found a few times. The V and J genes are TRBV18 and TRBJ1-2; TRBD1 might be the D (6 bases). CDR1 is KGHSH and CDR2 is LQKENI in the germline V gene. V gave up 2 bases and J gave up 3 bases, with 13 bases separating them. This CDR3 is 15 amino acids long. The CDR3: CASSPVLTGYYGYTF. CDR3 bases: TGTGCCAGCTCACCAGTCCTTACAGGGTACTATGGCTACACCTTC.

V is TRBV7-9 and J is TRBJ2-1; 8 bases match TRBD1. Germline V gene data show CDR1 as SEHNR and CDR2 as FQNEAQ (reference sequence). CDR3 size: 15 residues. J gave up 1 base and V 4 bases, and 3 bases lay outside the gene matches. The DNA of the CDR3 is TGTGCCAGCAGCTCCCGACAGGGGTCCTACAATGAGCAGTTCTTC. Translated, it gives CASSSRQGSYNEQFF.

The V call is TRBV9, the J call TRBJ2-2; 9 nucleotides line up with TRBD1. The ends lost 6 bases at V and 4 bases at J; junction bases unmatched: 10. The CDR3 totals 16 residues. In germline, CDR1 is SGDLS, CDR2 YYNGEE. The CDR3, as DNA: TGTGCCAGCACCGACGCCCGACAGGGGGGCACCGGGGAGCTGTTTTTT. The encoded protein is CASTDARQGGTGELFF.

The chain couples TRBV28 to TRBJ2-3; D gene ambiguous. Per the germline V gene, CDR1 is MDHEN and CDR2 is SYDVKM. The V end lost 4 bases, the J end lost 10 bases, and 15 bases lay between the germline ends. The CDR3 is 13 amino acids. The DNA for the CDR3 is TGTGCCAGCAGTTCCTGGACCCCTCGGCCGCAGTATTTT. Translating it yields CASSSWTPRPQYF.

As DNA, the CDR3 is TGCGCCAGAACAGTGAGTGGCGGGTGGGACACTGAAGCTTTCTTT. Translation: CARTVSGGWDTEAFF. This chain uses TRBV10-1 with TRBJ1-1; D is ambiguous. Deletions cut 9 bases from V and 3 bases from J, with 20 bases between. Germline values: CDR1 WNHNN, CDR2 SYGVQD (reference sequence). There are 15 residues in the CDR3.

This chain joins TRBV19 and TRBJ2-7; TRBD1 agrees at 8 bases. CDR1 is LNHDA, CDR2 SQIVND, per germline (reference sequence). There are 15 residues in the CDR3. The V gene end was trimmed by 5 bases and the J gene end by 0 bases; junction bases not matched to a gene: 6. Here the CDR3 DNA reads TGTGCCAGTAGTCCCCGGGACAGGAGCTCCTACGAGCAGTACTTC. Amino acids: CASSPRDRSSYEQYF.